This record covers a single TCR beta chain. This sample stems from a study of T cell repertoires in cytomegalovirus infection. In germline, CDR1 is SEHNR, CDR2 FQNEAQ (reference sequence). The CDR3 sequence is 15 residues long. The trim removed 3 bases at V and 5 bases at J, leaving 6 bases unmatched. One entry per CDR3 protein results from TCRdb running MiXCR on the reads. The sample carries roughly 500,000 distinct CDR3 sequences, 11% recorded once. The specimen was PBMCs. The chain has TRBV7-9 and TRBJ1-4; TRBD1 agrees at 7 bases. This receptor was identified in a human donor in good health (CMV status not recorded). Some clones in this sample may be carry-over from other donors' samples. The CDR3 nucleotides are TGTGCCAGCAGCTTGGGGGACAGCAACAATGAAAAACTGTTTTTT. Its translation: CASSLGDSNNEKLFF.